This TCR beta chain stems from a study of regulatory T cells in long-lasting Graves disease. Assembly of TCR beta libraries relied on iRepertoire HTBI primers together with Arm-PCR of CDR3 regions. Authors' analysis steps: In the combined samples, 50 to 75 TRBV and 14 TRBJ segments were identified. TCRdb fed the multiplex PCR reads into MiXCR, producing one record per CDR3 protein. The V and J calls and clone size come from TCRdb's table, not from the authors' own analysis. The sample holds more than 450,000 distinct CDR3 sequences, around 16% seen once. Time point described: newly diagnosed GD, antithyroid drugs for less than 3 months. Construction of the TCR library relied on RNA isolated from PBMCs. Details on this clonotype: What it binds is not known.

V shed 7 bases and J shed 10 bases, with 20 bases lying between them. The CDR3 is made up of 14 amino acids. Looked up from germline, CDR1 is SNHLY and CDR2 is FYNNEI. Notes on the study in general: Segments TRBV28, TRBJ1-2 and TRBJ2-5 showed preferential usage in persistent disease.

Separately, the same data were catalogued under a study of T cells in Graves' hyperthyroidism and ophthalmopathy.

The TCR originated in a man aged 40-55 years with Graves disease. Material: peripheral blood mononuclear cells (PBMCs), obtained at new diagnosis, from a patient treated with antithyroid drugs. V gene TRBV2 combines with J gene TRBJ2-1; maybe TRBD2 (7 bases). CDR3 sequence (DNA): TGTGCCAGCATCAAGGGGGGGGCGCCAAACGAGCAGTTCTTC. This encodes CASIKGGAPNEQFF. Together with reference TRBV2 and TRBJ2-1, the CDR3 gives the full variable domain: EPEVTQTPSHQVTQMGQEVILRCVPISNHLYFYWYRQILGQKVEFLVSFYNNEISEKSEIFDDQFSVERPDGSNFTLKIRSTKLEDSAMYFCASIKGGAPNEQFFGPGTRLTVL.